One sample yielded the 7 T cell receptor beta chains listed below, sequenced in a study of blood T cell repertoires in COVID-19. Generated by immunoSEQ multiplex PCR, the TCRdb table keeps only in-frame clones and is missing some. The profile covers more than 90,000 clones, with roughly nine tenths appearing a single time and 15% to 20% taken by the ten largest. The sample comprised peripheral blood. All receptors derive from a man aged 50 to 59 with acute or convalescent COVID-19.

The V and J genes are TRBV19 and TRBJ1-2, with TRBD1 matching over 10 bases. CDR3 length: 15 amino acids. V lost 9 bases and J lost 8; bases outside the gene matches: 15. The V gene's germline CDR1 is LNHDA and CDR2 SQIVND (reference sequence). This CDR3 reads CASTPQGQGVGGYTF. The CDR3 DNA is TGTGCCAGCACCCCTCAAGGACAGGGGGTTGGAGGCTACACCTTC.

The genes are TRBV7-9 and TRBJ2-1; tentative D call: TRBD1 (5 bases). The CDR3 runs to 16 residues. Germline V lookup: CDR1 SEHNR, CDR2 FQNEAQ (reference sequence). Trimming left V 5 bases short and J 0 bases short, with 14 bases between. CDR3: CASSPIGASSYNEQFF. The CDR3 coding sequence is TGTGCCAGCAGCCCGATAGGGGCCAGCTCCTACAATGAGCAGTTCTTC.

This chain connects TRBV19 to TRBJ1-6, with 8 nucleotides matching TRBD1. CDR3 length equals 14 residues. Trimming cost V 5 bases and J 7 bases; bases outside gene matches: 4. In germline, CDR1 is LNHDA, CDR2 SQIVND (reference sequence). CDR3 region: CASSDRGDNSPLHF. CDR3 in DNA: TGTGCCAGTAGTGACAGGGGTGACAATTCACCCCTCCACTTT.

This chain uses TRBV11-2 with TRBJ2-3; 10 nucleotides align to TRBD2. After removal of 0 bases from V and 6 bases from J, the junction contained 12 bases not matched to a gene. This CDR3 has 18 amino acids. Germline V gives CDR1 SGHAT, CDR2 FQNNGV. In nucleotides, the CDR3 is TGTGCCAGCAGCTTAGAAGGACTAGCGGTGACCCACATCGATACGCAGTATTTT. Its protein product is CASSLEGLAVTHIDTQYF.

J is TRBJ2-1 and V is TRBV7-9; D possibly corresponds to TRBD1 (6 bases). The CDR3 totals 14 residues. Germline assignment: CDR1 SEHNR and CDR2 FQNEAQ (reference sequence). With 5 bases removed from V and 6 bases from J, the gap between germline ends came to 14 bases. CDR3 nucleotides: TGTGCCAGCAGCCCTACCGGGACATTCAATGAGCAGTTCTTC. It specifies CASSPTGTFNEQFF.

The chain couples TRBV7-2 to TRBJ2-4; D ambiguous. The CDR3 has 14 amino acids. Trimming shortened V by 3 bases and J by 8 bases, and 14 bases separated the two germline ends. Germline V gene sequence: CDR1 SGHTA, CDR2 FQGNSA. In nucleotides, the CDR3 is TGTGCCAGCAGCTTGCGCAGCCACCGGGACATTCAGTACTTC. This gives the protein CASSLRSHRDIQYF. The whole variable domain, remainder taken from reference TRBV7-2 and TRBJ2-4, is GAGVSQSPSNKVTEKGKDVELRCDPISGHTALYWYRQSLGQGLEFLIYFQGNSAPDKSGLPSDRFSAERTGGSVSTLTIQRTQQEDSAVYLCASSLRSHRDIQYFGAGTRLSVL.

The chain has TRBV5-8 and TRBJ1-2, with 11 bases lining up with TRBD1. The CDR3 is 14 residues long. The germline CDR1 and CDR2 sequences are SGHTS and YDEGEE. With V trimmed by 4 bases and J by 7 bases, 6 bases remained unmatched. This CDR3 reads CASSGDRGGFGYTF. The CDR3 DNA follows: TGTGCCAGCAGCGGGGACAGGGGGGGTTTTGGCTACACCTTC.